Sequencing of this T cell receptor beta chain was carried out in a study of vaccination effects on CD4 cells after COVID-19. Study background: Every participant took two doses of the BNT162b2 or mRNA-1273 vaccine.

Study-wide findings and caveats: Just 1 of 255 vaccine-induced clones in healthy recipients was cross-reactive.

Note on this clone: Its target is unknown.

The culture ran for approximately 10 days, and then CD4+ T cells were isolated. No vaccinee had earlier SARS-CoV-2 infection, and nucleocapsid antibodies were negative. In the cultures, half the medium was exchanged for IL-2 medium on days 3 and 7. The CDR3 has 15 residues. Losses at the gene ends were 6 bases for V and 10 bases for J; bases not matched to a gene: 12. Germline CDR1 reads MNHEY; CDR2 reads SVGAGI. Sequencing was performed with immunoSEQ multiplex PCR; in TCRdb, only in-frame clones are kept and a portion is missing. The sample has more than 30,000 clones; approximately 74% are singletons.

This chain connects TRBV6-5 to TRBJ1-1; 12 nucleotides line up with TRBD1. The source of this sequence is a human donor who received a COVID-19 vaccine. The sequenced sample was CD4+ T cells from PBMCs cultured without peptide, obtained before COVID-19 vaccination. The CDR3 nucleotides read TGTGCCAGCAGCCCAAACCGGGACAGGGGGCGGGGAGCTTTCTTT. This translates into CASSPNRDRGRGAFF.